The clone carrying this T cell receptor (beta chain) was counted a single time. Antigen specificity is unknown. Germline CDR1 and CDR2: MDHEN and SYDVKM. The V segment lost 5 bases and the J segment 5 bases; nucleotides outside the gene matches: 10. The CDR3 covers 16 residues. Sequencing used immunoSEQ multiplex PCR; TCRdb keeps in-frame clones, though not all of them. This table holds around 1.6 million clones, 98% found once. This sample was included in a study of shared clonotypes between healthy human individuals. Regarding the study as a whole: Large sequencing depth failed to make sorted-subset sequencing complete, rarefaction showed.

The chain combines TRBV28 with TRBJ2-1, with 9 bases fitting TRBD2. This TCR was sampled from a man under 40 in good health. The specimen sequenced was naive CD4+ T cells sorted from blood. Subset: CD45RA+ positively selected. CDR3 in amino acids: CASSGVAGEVDNEQFF. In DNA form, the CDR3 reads TGTGCCAGCAGTGGGGTAGCGGGAGAAGTCGACAATGAGCAGTTCTTC. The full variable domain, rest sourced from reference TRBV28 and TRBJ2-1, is DVKVTQSSRYLVKRTGEKVFLECVQDMDHENMFWYRQDPGLGLRLIYFSYDVKMKEKGDIPEGYSVSREKKERFSLILESASTNQTSMYLCASSGVAGEVDNEQFFGPGTRLTVL.